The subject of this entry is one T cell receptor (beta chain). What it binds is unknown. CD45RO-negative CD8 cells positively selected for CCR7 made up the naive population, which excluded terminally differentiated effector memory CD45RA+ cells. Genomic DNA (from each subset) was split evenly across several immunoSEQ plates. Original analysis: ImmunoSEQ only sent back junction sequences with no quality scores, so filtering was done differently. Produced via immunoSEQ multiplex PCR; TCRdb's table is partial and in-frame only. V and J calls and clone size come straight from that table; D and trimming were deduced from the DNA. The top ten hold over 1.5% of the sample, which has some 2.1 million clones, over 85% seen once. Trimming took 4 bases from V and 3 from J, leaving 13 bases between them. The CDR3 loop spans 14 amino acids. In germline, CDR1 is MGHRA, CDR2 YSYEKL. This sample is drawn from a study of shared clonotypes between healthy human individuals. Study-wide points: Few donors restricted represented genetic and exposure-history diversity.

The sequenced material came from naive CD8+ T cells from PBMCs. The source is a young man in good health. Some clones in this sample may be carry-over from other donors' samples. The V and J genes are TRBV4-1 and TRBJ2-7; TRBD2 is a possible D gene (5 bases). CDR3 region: CASSPPLGVYEQYF. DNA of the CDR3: TGCGCCAGCAGCCCCCCTCTCGGGGTCTACGAGCAGTACTTC.